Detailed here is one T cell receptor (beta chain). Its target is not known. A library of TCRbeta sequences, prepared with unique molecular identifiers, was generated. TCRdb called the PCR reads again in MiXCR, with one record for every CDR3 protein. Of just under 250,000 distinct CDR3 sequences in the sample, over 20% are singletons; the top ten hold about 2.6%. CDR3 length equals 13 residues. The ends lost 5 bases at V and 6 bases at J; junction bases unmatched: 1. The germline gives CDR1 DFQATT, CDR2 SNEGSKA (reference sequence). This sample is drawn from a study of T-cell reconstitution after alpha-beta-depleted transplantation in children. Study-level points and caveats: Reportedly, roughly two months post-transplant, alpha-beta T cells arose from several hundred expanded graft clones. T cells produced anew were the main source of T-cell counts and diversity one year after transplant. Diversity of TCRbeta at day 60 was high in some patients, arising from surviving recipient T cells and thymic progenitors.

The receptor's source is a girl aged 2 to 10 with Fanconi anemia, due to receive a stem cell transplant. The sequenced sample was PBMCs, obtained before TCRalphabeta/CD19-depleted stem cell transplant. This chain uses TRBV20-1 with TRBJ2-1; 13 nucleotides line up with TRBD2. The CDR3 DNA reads TGCAGTGCTTGGACTAGCGGGAGCAATGAGCAGTTCTTC. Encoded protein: CSAWTSGSNEQFF.